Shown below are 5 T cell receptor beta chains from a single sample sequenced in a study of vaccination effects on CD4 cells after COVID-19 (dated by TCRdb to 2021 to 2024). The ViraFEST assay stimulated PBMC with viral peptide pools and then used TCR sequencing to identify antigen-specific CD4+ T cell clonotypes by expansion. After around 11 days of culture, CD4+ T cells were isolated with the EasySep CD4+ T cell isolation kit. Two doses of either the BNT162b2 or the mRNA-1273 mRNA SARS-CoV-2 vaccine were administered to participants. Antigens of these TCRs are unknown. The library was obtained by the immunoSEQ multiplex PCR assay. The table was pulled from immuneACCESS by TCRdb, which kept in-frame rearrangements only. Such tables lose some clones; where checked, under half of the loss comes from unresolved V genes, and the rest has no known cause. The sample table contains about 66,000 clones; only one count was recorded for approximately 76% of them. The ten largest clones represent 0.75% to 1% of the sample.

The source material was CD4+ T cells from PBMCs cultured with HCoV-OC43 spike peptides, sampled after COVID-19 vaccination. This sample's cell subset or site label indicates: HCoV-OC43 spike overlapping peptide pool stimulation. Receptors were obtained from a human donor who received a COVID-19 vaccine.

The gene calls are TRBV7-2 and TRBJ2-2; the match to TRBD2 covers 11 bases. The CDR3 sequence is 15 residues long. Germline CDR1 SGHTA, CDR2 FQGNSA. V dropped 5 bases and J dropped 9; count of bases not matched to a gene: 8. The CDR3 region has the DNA TGTGCCAGCAGCGGTAGCGGGGGGGCAGCCCGGGAGCTGTTTTTT. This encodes CASSGSGGAARELFF.

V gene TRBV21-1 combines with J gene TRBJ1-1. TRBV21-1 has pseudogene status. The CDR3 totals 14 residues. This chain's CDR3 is CASSKKNEIVGAFF. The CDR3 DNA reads TGTGCCAGCAGCAAAAAGAATGAAATAGTCGGAGCTTTCTTT.

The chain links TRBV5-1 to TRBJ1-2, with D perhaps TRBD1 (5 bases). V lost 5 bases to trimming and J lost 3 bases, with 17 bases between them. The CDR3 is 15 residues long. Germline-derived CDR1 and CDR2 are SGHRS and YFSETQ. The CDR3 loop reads CASSWSGAFYYGYTF. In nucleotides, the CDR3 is TGCGCCAGCAGTTGGTCCGGGGCTTTCTACTATGGCTACACCTTC.

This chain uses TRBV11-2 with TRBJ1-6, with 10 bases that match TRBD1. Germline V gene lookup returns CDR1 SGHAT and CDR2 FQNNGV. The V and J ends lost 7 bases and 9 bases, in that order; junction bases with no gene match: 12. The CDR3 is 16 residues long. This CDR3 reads CASNPSWDRGGSPLHF. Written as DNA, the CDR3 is TGTGCCAGCAATCCGAGTTGGGACAGGGGAGGTTCACCCCTCCACTTT.

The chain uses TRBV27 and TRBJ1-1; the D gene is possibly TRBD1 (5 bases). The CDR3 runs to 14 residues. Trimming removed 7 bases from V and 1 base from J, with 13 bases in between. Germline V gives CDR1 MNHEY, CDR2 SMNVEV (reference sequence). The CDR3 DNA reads TGTGCCAGCACCTCTCAGAGGGGGAACACTGAAGCTTTCTTT. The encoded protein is CASTSQRGNTEAFF.